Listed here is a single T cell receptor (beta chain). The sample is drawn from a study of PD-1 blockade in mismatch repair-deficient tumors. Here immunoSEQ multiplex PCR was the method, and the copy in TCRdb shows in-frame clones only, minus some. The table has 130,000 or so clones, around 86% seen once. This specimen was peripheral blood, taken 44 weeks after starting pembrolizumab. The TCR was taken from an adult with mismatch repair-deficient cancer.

CDR3 in amino acids: CASSLGVSEQYF. DNA of the CDR3: TGTGCCAGCAGCCTGGGGGTCTCCGAGCAGTACTTC. The chain couples TRBV5-4 to TRBJ2-7, with D perhaps given as TRBD1 or TRBD2 (5 bases each). Per the germline V gene, CDR1 is SGHNT and CDR2 is YYREEE (reference sequence). The CDR3 covers 12 residues. The germline V and J ends were trimmed by 4 bases and 6 bases, with 11 bases remaining between them.